These 32 T cell receptor beta chains came from one sample sequenced in a study of OX40 agonist ivuxolimab in advanced cancers. Only in-frame clones appear in the TCRdb table, and some are missing; sequencing was by immunoSEQ multiplex PCR. The table shows tens of thousands of clones, with over 75% occurring only once. The sample was CD4+ or CD8+ T cells sorted from blood, taken in a trial of the OX40 agonist ivuxolimab. The receptors stem from an adult with an advanced solid tumor such as melanoma, head and neck, liver or kidney cancer.

V is TRBV2 and J is TRBJ1-1; possible D gene TRBD1, 6 bases. The CDR3 has 14 amino acids. Germline loops: CDR1 SNHLY, CDR2 FYNNEI. V was pared by 5 bases and J by 1 base, with 11 bases between. DNA of the CDR3: TGTGCCAGCAGTCAACAGGGTCCGAACACTGAAGCTTTCTTT. It specifies CASSQQGPNTEAFF.

This clone was observed a handful of times. This sequence joins TRBV7-8 and TRBJ2-3, with TRBD2 matching over 14 bases. The CDR3 runs to 15 residues. CDR1 is SGHVS and CDR2 is FQNEAQ in the germline V gene. V lost 5 bases and J lost 5; bases outside the gene matches: 3. This CDR3 reads CASSRLAGGQDTQYF. Here the CDR3 DNA reads TGTGCCAGCAGCAGACTAGCGGGAGGGCAAGATACGCAGTATTTT.

With respect to this clone: An end of the junction does not agree with germline; a read error may underlie this. The rearrangement joins TRBV7-7 to TRBJ2-3; 8 bases line up with TRBD2. From germline, CDR1 is SSHAT and CDR2 FNYEAQ (reference sequence). The CDR3 has 15 residues. The CDR3 loop is CASSLNGGAGDTQYF. The CDR3 bases are TGTGCTAGCAGCTTAAACGGGGGGGCAGGGGATACGCAGTATTTT. Using reference TRBV7-7 and TRBJ2-3 for the parts outside the CDR3, the full variable domain is GAGVSQSPRYKVTKRGQDVTLRCDPISSHATLYWYQQALGQGPEFLTYFNYEAQPDKSGLPSDRFSAERPEGSISTLTIQRTEQRDSAMYRCASSLNGGAGDTQYFGPGTRLTVL.

The V gene is TRBV25-1, the J gene TRBJ2-1; 11 positions match TRBD2. Germline CDR1 is MGHDK and CDR2 is SYGVNS. The CDR3 runs to 14 residues. V was clipped by 4 bases and J by 6 bases; unmatched bases: 2. CDR3 sequence: CASSVSGRVNEQFF. CDR3 bases: TGTGCCAGCAGTGTTAGCGGGAGGGTCAATGAGCAGTTCTTC.

The chain uses TRBV7-6 and TRBJ2-1; 13 positions match TRBD2. Unmatched junction bases numbered 3, after V lost 0 bases and J lost 7 bases. The CDR3 runs 16 residues. The germline V gene has CDR1 SGHVS and CDR2 FNYEAQ. CDR3 sequence (DNA): TGTGCCAGCAGCTTAGCCGGGACTAGCGGGACTAATGAGCAGTTCTTC. This sequence encodes CASSLAGTSGTNEQFF.

The V gene is TRBV6-1, the J gene TRBJ2-5; 12 bases match TRBD2. The CDR3 sequence is 18 residues long. J gave up 2 bases and V 4 bases, and 11 bases lay outside the gene matches. The germline gives CDR1 MNHNS, CDR2 SASEGT. The CDR3 loop is CASSVGLAGHAIQETQYF. CDR3 DNA: TGTGCCAGCAGTGTAGGACTAGCGGGACATGCTATTCAAGAGACCCAGTACTTC.

This sequence joins TRBV28 and TRBJ2-7; a possible D gene is TRBD1 (6 bases). Germline assignment: CDR1 MDHEN and CDR2 SYDVKM. Deletions cut 10 bases from V and 3 bases from J, with 16 bases between. There are 13 residues in the CDR3. In nucleotides, the CDR3 is TGTGCCACCTGGACAGTGAATTTCTACGAGCAGTACTTC. The encoded protein is CATWTVNFYEQYF.

This clone has a handful of counts. This sequence joins TRBV4-1 and TRBJ1-2, with 9 bases identical to TRBD1. J lost 4 bases, V lost 2 bases, and 5 bases had no gene match. The CDR3 length is 15 residues. Germline V gene data show CDR1 as MGHRA and CDR2 as YSYEKL. CDR3 nucleotide sequence: TGCGCCAGCAGCCAATTGGACAGGGGTCCCTATGGCTACACCTTC. It codes for CASSQLDRGPYGYTF.

The CDR3 DNA follows: TGTGCCAGCAGCTCGAAACTAGGGGCAGATACGCAGTATTTT. The encoded protein is CASSSKLGADTQYF. The V and J genes are TRBV7-9 and TRBJ2-3; either TRBD1 or TRBD2 may fit D (5 bases each). Trimming took off 4 bases at V and 4 bases at J, with 12 bases between the two ends. CDR1 and CDR2 from the germline V gene are SEHNR and FQNEAQ (reference sequence). The length of the CDR3 is 14 residues.

The J gene is TRBJ2-4, the V gene TRBV19, with 10 positions matching TRBD1. Unmatched junction bases numbered 6, after V lost 5 bases and J lost 5 bases. Germline-derived CDR1 and CDR2 are LNHDA and SQIVND (reference sequence). The length of the CDR3 is 15 residues. CDR3 amino acids: CASSPRGTGENIQYF. CDR3 bases: TGTGCCAGTAGTCCAAGGGGGACAGGGGAAAACATTCAGTACTTC.

V usage is TRBV10-3 and J usage is TRBJ1-2; no clear D gene. Germline assignment: CDR1 ENHRY and CDR2 SYGVKD. This CDR3 comprises 14 residues. Trimming removed 2 bases at V and 0 bases at J, with 7 bases between. Here the CDR3 reads CAISEGVSNYGYTF. CDR3 DNA sequence: TGTGCCATCAGTGAGGGGGTCTCTAACTATGGCTACACCTTC.

This sequence joins TRBV7-2 and TRBJ1-2, with 8 positions matching TRBD1. Germline lookup yields CDR1 SGHTA and CDR2 FQGNSA. V shed 5 bases, J shed 4 bases, and the junction held 3 bases outside the gene matches. The CDR3 contains 13 residues. CDR3 amino acids: CASSAGQGYGYTF. The CDR3 bases are TGTGCCAGCAGCGCCGGACAGGGCTATGGCTACACCTTC.

This clone appeared once. A junction boundary mismatches the germline segment, possibly from a read error. The genes are TRBV13 and TRBJ2-7, with D tentatively TRBD1 (5 bases). The CDR3 loop spans 16 amino acids. CDR1 PRHDT and CDR2 FYEKMQ come from the germline V gene (reference sequence). In nucleotides, the CDR3 is TGTGCCAGCAGCTTAGGTGGGAAGACAGCCGGAAGCTTTTCAACGTTC. Translating gives CASSLGGKTAGSFSTF.

This clone came up a few times. V usage is TRBV2 and J usage is TRBJ1-6; TRBD1 matches at 8 bases. Per the germline V gene, CDR1 is SNHLY and CDR2 is FYNNEI. The CDR3 spans 15 residues. Unmatched junction bases numbered 8, after V lost 7 bases and J lost 6 bases. The DNA of the CDR3 is TGTGCCAGCAAGTGGAGCAGGGGGCTTAATTCACCCCTCCACTTT. Translated, it gives CASKWSRGLNSPLHF.

The CDR3 nucleotides read TGTGCCAGTCAAACAACGGGTTACAATCAGCCCCAGCATTTT. Translating it yields CASQTTGYNQPQHF. The rearrangement links TRBV2 to TRBJ1-5; D call uncertain. The length of the CDR3 is 14 residues. Trimming took 9 bases from V and 3 from J, leaving 15 bases between them. The germline V gene encodes CDR1 SNHLY and CDR2 FYNNEI.

V is TRBV27 and J is TRBJ1-5; D is unresolved. This CDR3 spans 13 amino acids. CDR1 is MNHEY, CDR2 SMNVEV, per germline (reference sequence). V was cut by 3 bases and J by 4 bases, with 7 bases left in between. This chain's CDR3 is CASSFQGNQPQHF. In DNA form, the CDR3 reads TGTGCCAGCAGTTTCCAAGGGAATCAGCCCCAGCATTTT.

This chain links TRBV9 with TRBJ2-6; D not certain. The CDR3 contains 15 residues. Germline V gives CDR1 SGDLS, CDR2 YYNGEE. Trimming pared 4 bases from V and 1 base from J, leaving 9 bases between. This CDR3 is CASSPLGSGANVLTF. The CDR3, as DNA: TGTGCCAGCAGCCCCCTTGGGTCTGGGGCCAACGTCCTGACTTTC.

V usage is TRBV5-4 and J usage is TRBJ1-6, with a tentative D call TRBD1 (6 bases). The CDR3 covers 17 residues. V lost 4 bases and J lost 4, with 18 bases in between. CDR1 and CDR2 (germline): SGHNT, YYREEE (reference sequence). The CDR3 region has the DNA TGTGCCAGCAGCCCCGAACCGGGACATTCGTATAATTCACCCCTCCACTTT. Protein product: CASSPEPGHSYNSPLHF.

This rearrangement joins TRBV5-1 to TRBJ1-3; D ambiguous. This CDR3 spans 15 amino acids. Germline CDR1 reads SGHRS; CDR2 reads YFSETQ. The ends were cut back, 0 bases at V and 0 bases at J, with 7 bases in the middle. CDR3 loop: CASSLAAASGNTIYF. DNA for the CDR3: TGCGCCAGCAGCTTGGCGGCGGCCTCTGGAAACACCATATATTTT.

The genes are TRBV6-1 and TRBJ2-2, with 13 bases lining up with TRBD2. V was pared by 4 bases and J by 2 bases, with 1 base of the junction left unmatched. Germline CDR1 is MNHNS and CDR2 is SASEGT. The CDR3 loop spans 16 amino acids. CDR3 nucleotide sequence: TGTGCCAGCAGTGCGGGACTAGCGGGAAACACCGGGGAGCTGTTTTTT. Translation gives CASSAGLAGNTGELFF.

The rearrangement uses TRBV6-5 and TRBJ2-3; 7 bases agree with TRBD2. V was clipped by 5 bases and J by 2 bases; unmatched bases: 7. Per the germline V gene, CDR1 is MNHEY and CDR2 is SVGAGI. The length of the CDR3 is 15 residues. DNA of the CDR3: TGTGCCAGCAGTCGGGACTACCATCACACAGATACGCAGTATTTT. As protein: CASSRDYHHTDTQYF.

The chain employs TRBV25-1 and TRBJ1-1; maybe TRBD1 (6 bases). Germline CDR1 MGHDK, CDR2 SYGVNS. Trimming pared 6 bases from V and 5 bases from J, leaving 10 bases between. The CDR3 runs 12 residues. CDR3 bases: TGTGCCAGCAGAGGGGGAGGGACTGAAGCTTTCTTT. The encoded protein is CASRGGGTEAFF.

The V and J genes are TRBV29-1 and TRBJ2-7, with D hard to call. The CDR3 totals 11 residues. V dropped 4 bases and J dropped 4 bases, with 8 bases sitting between them. CDR1 and CDR2 from the germline V gene are SQVTM and ANQGSEA. The CDR3 nucleotides read TGCAGCGTTGTCCCTCCGTACGAGCAGTACTTC. This gives the protein CSVVPPYEQYF.

This chain joins TRBV4-1 and TRBJ2-3; D not certain. Trimming cost V 3 bases and J 4 bases, with 8 bases left between them. Germline V CDR1 and CDR2: MGHRA, YSYEKL. The CDR3 is 13 residues long. CDR3 in DNA: TGCGCCAGCAGCCAGCCACTTGCAGATACGCAGTATTTT. Residues: CASSQPLADTQYF.

The chain couples TRBV6-1 to TRBJ2-5; 14 bases are shared with TRBD2. The junction had 5 bases not matched to a gene; V was cut back by 4 bases and J by 1 base. This CDR3 spans 17 amino acids. CDR1 MNHNS and CDR2 SASEGT come from the germline V gene. The CDR3 DNA reads as TGTGCCAGCAGTGGACCGGGACTAGCGGGGGCCCAAGAGACCCAGTACTTC. This sequence encodes CASSGPGLAGAQETQYF.

This clone has a single count. The J gene is TRBJ1-2, the V gene TRBV6-5; D call uncertain. Deletions cut 2 bases from V and 4 bases from J, with 8 bases between. The CDR3 is made up of 13 amino acids. The germline gives CDR1 MNHEY, CDR2 SVGAGI. As DNA, the CDR3 is TGTGCCAGCAGTTACAGGGCTCTCTATGGCTACACCTTC. Translated: CASSYRALYGYTF.

CDR3 in amino acids: CASSRDGGQAGELFF. The CDR3 DNA follows: TGTGCCAGCAGCCGAGACGGGGGGCAAGCCGGGGAGCTGTTTTTT. This chain uses TRBV7-9 with TRBJ2-2; tentatively, D is TRBD2 (7 bases). Germline V gene lookup returns CDR1 SEHNR and CDR2 FQNEAQ (reference sequence). CDR3 length equals 15 residues. V was shortened by 5 bases and J by 6 bases, with 16 bases between the two germline ends.

This chain joins TRBV11-2 and TRBJ2-7; D not certain. CDR3 length: 13 residues. V was pared by 5 bases and J by 4 bases, with 12 bases between. The germline CDR1 and CDR2 sequences are SGHAT and FQNNGV. This CDR3 reads CASSPLWIYEQYF. The CDR3, as DNA: TGTGCCAGCAGCCCCCTGTGGATATACGAGCAGTACTTC. Variable domain in full (rest from reference TRBV11-2 and TRBJ2-7): EAGVAQSPRYKIIEKRQSVAFWCNPISGHATLYWYQQILGQGPKLLIQFQNNGVVDDSQLPKDRFSAERLKGVDSTLKIQPAKLEDSAVYLCASSPLWIYEQYFGPGTRLTVT.

This chain joins TRBV6-1 and TRBJ1-2; D call uncertain. The CDR3 runs 14 residues. Germline CDR1 MNHNS, CDR2 SASEGT. The germline V and J ends were trimmed by 2 bases and 6 bases, with 13 bases remaining between them. The DNA of the CDR3 is TGTGCCAGCAGTGAACGAGACACCGGCCATGGCTACACCTTC. Its translation: CASSERDTGHGYTF.

This chain links TRBV9 with TRBJ2-3, with 8 bases fitting TRBD1. CDR1 is SGDLS and CDR2 is YYNGEE in the germline V gene. Trimming took 0 bases from V and 6 from J; bases not matched to a gene: 0. The CDR3 has 13 residues. CDR3 sequence reads: CASSVDRGDTQYF. In DNA, the CDR3 is TGTGCCAGCAGCGTAGACAGGGGGGATACGCAGTATTTT.

The chain carries TRBV6-1 and TRBJ1-4; D remains unclear. V was clipped by 0 bases and J by 2 bases, with 4 bases between them. The CDR3 is 14 amino acids. Per germline, CDR1 MNHNS and CDR2 SASEGT. The CDR3 DNA reads as TGTGCCAGCAGTGAAGCAGGCACTAATGAAAAACTGTTTTTT. It translates to CASSEAGTNEKLFF.

CDR3: CASIPWGLGNTIYF. CDR3 coding DNA: TGTGCCAGTATTCCTTGGGGCCTCGGAAACACCATATATTTT. V is TRBV19 and J is TRBJ1-3; maybe TRBD1 (5 bases). The germline V gene encodes CDR1 LNHDA and CDR2 SQIVND (reference sequence). Trimming pared 7 bases from V and 4 bases from J, leaving 14 bases between. The CDR3 runs to 14 residues.